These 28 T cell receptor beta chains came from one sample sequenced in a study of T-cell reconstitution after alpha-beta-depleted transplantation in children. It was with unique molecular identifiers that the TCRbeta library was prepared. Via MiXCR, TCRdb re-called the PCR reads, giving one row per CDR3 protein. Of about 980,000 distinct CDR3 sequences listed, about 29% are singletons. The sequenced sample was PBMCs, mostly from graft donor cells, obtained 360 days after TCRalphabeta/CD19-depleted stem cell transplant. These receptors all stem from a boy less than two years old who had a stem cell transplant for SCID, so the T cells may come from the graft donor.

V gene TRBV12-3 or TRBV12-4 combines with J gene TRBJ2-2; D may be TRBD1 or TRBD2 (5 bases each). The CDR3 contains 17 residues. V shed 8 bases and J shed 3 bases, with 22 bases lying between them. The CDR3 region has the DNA TGTGCCAGCTTGTCTACGGTCGGGGCAGTTTACACCGGGGAGCTGTTTTTT. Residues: CASLSTVGAVYTGELFF.

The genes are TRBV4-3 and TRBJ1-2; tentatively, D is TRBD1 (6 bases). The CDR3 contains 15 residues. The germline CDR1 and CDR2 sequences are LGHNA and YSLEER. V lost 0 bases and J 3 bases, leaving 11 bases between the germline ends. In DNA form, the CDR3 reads TGCGCCAGCAGCCAAGAAGTGACAGGCGACTATGGCTACACCTTC. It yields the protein CASSQEVTGDYGYTF.

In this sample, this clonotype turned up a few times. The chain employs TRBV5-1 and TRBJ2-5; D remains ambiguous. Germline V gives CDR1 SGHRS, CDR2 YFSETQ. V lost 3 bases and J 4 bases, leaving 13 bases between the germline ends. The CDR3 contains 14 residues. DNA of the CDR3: TGCGCCAGCAGCTACTATGGGAAAGGAGAGACCCAGTACTTC. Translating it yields CASSYYGKGETQYF.

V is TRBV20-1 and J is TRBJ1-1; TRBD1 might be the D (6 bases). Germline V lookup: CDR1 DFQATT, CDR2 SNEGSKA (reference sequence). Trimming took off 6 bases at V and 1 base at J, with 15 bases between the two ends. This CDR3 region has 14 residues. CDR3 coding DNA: TGCAGTGCCCCAAAACAGGGCCCGAACACTGAAGCTTTCTTT. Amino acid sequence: CSAPKQGPNTEAFF.

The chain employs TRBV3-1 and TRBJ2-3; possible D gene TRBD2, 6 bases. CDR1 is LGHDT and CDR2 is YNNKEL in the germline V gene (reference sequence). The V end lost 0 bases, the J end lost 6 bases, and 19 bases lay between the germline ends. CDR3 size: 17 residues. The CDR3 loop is CASSQDASSGGADTQYF. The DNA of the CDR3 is TGTGCCAGCAGCCAAGATGCATCGTCCGGAGGGGCCGATACGCAGTATTTT.

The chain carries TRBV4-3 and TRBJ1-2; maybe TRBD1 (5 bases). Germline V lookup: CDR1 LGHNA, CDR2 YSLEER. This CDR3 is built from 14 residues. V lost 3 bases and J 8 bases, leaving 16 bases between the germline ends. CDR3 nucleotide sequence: TGCGCCAGCAGCCACATCCGATCGGGGGAGGGCTACACCTTC. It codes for CASSHIRSGEGYTF.

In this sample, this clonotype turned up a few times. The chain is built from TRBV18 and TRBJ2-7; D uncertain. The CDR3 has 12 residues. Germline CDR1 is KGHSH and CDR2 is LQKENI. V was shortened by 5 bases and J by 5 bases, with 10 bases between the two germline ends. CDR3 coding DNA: TGTGCCAGCTCATCAGAAAGCCACGAGCAGTACTTC. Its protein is CASSSESHEQYF.

The CDR3 nucleotides read TGTGCCAGCAGTTTCAGATCGCGGGCCGCCTACGAGCAGTACTTC. This gives the protein CASSFRSRAAYEQYF. This chain connects TRBV12-3 or TRBV12-4 to TRBJ2-7, with D perhaps TRBD2 (5 bases). Trimming took 3 bases from V and 2 from J, leaving 14 bases between them. This CDR3 is 15 amino acids long.

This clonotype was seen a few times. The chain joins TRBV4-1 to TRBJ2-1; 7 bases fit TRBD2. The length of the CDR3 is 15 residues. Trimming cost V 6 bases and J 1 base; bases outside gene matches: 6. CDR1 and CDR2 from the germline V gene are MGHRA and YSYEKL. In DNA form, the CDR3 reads TGCGCCAGCAGTTGGGGAGGGTTTTCCTACAATGAGCAGTTCTTC. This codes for CASSWGGFSYNEQFF.

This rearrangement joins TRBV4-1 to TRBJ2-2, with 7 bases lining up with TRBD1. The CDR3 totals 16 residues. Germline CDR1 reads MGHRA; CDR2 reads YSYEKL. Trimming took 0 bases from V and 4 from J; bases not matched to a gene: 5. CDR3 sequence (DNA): TGCGCCAGCAGCCAAGAGAGGGGGCGCGGCACCGGGGAGCTGTTTTTT. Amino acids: CASSQERGRGTGELFF.

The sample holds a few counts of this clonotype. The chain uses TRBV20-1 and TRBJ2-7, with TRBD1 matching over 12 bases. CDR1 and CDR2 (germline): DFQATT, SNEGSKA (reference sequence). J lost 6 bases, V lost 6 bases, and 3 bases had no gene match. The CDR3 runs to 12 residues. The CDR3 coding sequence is TGCAGTGCCGCGGGACAGGGGGCCGAGCAGTACTTC. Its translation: CSAAGQGAEQYF.

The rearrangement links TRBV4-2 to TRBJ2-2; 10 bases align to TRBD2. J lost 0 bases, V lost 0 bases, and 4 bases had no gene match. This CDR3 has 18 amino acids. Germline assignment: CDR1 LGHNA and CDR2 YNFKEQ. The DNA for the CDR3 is TGTGCCAGCAGCCAAGAGCTAGCGGGGGCCACGAACACCGGGGAGCTGTTTTTT. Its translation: CASSQELAGATNTGELFF.

CDR3 DNA: TGTGCCAGCAGCACGCGGACAGGGAATACCTACAATGAGCAGTTCTTC. It yields the protein CASSTRTGNTYNEQFF. V and J are TRBV7-2 and TRBJ2-1; TRBD1 matches 8 bases. CDR3 size: 16 residues. Germline values: CDR1 SGHTA, CDR2 FQGNSA. Trimming took 5 bases from V and 2 from J; bases not matched to a gene: 8.

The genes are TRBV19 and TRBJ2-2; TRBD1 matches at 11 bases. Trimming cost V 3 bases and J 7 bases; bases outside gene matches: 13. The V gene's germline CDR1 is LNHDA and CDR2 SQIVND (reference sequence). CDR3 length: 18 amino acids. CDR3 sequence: CASSIPYTGTGGIGELFF. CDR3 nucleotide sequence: TGTGCCAGTAGTATCCCCTACACCGGGACAGGGGGGATCGGGGAGCTGTTTTTT.

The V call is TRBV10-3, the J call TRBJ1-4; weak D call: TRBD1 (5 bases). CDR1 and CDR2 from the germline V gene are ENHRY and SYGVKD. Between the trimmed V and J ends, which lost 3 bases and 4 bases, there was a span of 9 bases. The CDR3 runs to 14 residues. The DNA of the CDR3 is TGTGCCATCAGTGACACAGGCCTTAATGAAAAACTGTTTTTT. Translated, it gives CAISDTGLNEKLFF.

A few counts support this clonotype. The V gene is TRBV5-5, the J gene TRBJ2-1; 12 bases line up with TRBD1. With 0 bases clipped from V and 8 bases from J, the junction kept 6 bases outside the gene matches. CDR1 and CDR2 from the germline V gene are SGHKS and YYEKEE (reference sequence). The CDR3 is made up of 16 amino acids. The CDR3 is CASSLGFGTGGDEQFF. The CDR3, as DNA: TGTGCCAGCAGCTTGGGTTTTGGGACAGGGGGCGATGAGCAGTTCTTC.

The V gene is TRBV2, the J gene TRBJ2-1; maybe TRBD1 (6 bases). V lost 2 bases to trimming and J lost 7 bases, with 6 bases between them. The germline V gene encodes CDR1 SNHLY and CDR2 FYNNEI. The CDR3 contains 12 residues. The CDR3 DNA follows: TGTGCCAGCAGTGAAACAGGGAATGAGCAGTTCTTC. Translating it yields CASSETGNEQFF.

In DNA form, the CDR3 reads TGCGCCAGCAGCCTCGAGGTGAATGAGCAGTTCTTC. It is translated as CASSLEVNEQFF. The chain links TRBV4-1 to TRBJ2-1; D gene unclear. The CDR3 has 12 amino acids. Germline V lookup: CDR1 MGHRA, CDR2 YSYEKL. The ends were cut back, 4 bases at V and 7 bases at J, with 8 bases in the middle.

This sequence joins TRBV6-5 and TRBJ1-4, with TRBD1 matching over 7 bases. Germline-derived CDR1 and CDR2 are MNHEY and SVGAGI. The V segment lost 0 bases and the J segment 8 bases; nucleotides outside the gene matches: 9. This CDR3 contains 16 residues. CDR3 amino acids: CASSYSQVQGQEKLFF. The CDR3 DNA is TGTGCCAGCAGTTACTCGCAGGTGCAGGGACAGGAAAAACTGTTTTTT.

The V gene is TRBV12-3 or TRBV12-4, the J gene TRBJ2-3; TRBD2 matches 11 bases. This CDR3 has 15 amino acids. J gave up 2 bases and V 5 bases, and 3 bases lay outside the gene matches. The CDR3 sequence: CASSRLAGPTDTQYF. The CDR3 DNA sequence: TGTGCCAGCAGTCGACTAGCGGGGCCCACAGATACGCAGTATTTT.

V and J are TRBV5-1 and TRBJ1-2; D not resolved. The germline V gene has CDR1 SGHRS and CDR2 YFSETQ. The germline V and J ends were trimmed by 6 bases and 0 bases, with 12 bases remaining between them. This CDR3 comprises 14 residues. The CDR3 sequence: CASTNVYSNYGYTF. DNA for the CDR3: TGCGCCAGCACGAATGTTTATTCTAACTATGGCTACACCTTC.

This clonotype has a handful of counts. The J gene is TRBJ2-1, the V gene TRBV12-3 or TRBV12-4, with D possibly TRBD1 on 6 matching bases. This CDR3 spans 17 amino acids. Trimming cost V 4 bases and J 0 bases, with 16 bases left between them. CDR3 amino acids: CASSSVLGGFSYNEQFF. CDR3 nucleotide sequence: TGTGCCAGCAGTTCGGTACTAGGGGGATTCTCCTACAATGAGCAGTTCTTC.

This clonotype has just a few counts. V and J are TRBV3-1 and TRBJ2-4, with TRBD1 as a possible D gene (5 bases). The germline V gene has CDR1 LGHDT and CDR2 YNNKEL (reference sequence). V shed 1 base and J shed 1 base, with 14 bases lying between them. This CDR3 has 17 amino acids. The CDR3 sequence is CASSQVEPGLAKNIQYF. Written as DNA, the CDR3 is TGTGCCAGCAGCCAAGTTGAGCCAGGGCTGGCCAAAAACATTCAGTACTTC. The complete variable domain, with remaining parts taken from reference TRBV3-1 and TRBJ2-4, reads DTAVSQTPKYLVTQMGNDKSIKCEQNLGHDTMYWYKQDSKKFLKIMFSYNNKELIINETVPNRFSPKSPDKAHLNLHINSLELGDSAVYFCASSQVEPGLAKNIQYFGAGTRLSVL.

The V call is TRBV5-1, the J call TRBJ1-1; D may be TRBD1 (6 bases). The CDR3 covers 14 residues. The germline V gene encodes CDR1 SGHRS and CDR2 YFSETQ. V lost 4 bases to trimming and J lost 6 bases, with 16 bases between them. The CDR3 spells CASSPGQQISEAFF. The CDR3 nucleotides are TGCGCCAGCAGCCCGGGACAACAAATCTCTGAAGCTTTCTTT.

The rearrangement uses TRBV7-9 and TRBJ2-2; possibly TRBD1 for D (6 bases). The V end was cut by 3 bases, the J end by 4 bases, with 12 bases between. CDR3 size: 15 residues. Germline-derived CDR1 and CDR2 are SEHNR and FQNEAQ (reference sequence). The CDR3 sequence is CASSFLGQITGELFF. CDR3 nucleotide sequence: TGTGCCAGCAGCTTCCTCGGACAGATCACCGGGGAGCTGTTTTTT.

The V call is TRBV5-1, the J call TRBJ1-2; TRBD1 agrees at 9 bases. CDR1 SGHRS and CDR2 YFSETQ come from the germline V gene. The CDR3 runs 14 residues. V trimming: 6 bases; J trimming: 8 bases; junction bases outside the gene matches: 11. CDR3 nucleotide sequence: TGCGCCAGCAAGAACCAAGGACAGGGGTCAGGCTACACCTTC. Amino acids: CASKNQGQGSGYTF.

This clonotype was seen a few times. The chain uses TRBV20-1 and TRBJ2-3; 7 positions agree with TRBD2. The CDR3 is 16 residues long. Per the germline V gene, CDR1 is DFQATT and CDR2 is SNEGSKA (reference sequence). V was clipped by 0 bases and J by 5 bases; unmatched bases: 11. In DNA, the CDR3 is TGCAGTGCTAGAGACGAAGGGACTACCTCACGAGATACGCAGTATTTT. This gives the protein CSARDEGTTSRDTQYF.

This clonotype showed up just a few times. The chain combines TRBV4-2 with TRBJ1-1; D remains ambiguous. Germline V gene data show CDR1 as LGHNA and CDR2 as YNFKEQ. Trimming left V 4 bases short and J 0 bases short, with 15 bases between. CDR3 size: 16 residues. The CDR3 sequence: CASSPEGKGMNTEAFF. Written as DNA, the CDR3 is TGTGCCAGCAGCCCCGAAGGTAAAGGGATGAACACTGAAGCTTTCTTT.